These T cell receptor beta chains were read from a single sample in a study of blood T cell repertoires in COVID-19. Using immunoSEQ multiplex PCR, the repertoire was profiled, and TCRdb retains in-frame clones only, with some absent. The table records 200,000 to 300,000 clones, about four fifths of them present only once. The sample was peripheral blood. The source of these receptors is a woman of 80 years or more with COVID-19, enrolled during active disease. The CDR3 runs from the conserved cysteine through the conserved F or W. Rows may omit the clone size; those that give it use once, few, many or a size class.

>NA|TRBV2|TRBJ2-7
CASSQADLWEQYF
>NA|TRBV6-5|TRBJ1-1
CASSIRGTEAFF
>NA|TRBV28|TRBJ1-5
CASSSHRDRGSRRPQHF
>NA|TRBV5-1|TRBJ2-3
CASSFQATDTQYF
>NA|TRBV19|TRBJ1-2
CASSIGDYGYTF
>NA|TRBV7-9|TRBJ2-2
CASSLQSGGNTGELFF
>few|TRBV4-2|TRBJ2-7
CASSQEAGGSYEQYF
>NA|TRBV7-6|TRBJ2-7
CASTITSGSSDEQYF
>NA|TRBV7-2|TRBJ2-5
CASSLGQGETQYF
>NA|TRBV19|TRBJ1-2
CASSIQTGVPNYGYTF
>NA|TRBV7-6|TRBJ2-7
CASSPKVTSGSYEQYF
>NA|TRBV7-2|TRBJ2-7
CASSANRGYEQYF
>NA|TRBV7-9|TRBJ1-1
CASSLREKAEAFF
>NA|TRBV5-1|TRBJ2-3
CASSWGLYTDTQYF
>NA|TRBV6-5|TRBJ1-2
CASTFRDRGFGYTF
>NA|TRBV18|TRBJ1-4
CASSPAGEGKLFF
>NA|TRBV7-9|TRBJ1-1
CASSFYQGNANTEAFF
>NA|TRBV5-1|TRBJ1-2
CASSLPPTVRDGYTF
>NA|TRBV13|TRBJ2-3
CASSLDLLGGVYTQYF
>NA|TRBV18|TRBJ2-7
CASSPRTGDYEQYF
>NA|TRBV18|TRBJ1-6
CASSPDRTAPSSPLHF
>NA|TRBV18|TRBJ1-1
CASSPRTGSITEAFF
>NA|TRBV5-1|TRBJ2-1
CASSLDGTGLNEQFF
>few|TRBV5-1|TRBJ1-4
CASSSQGAGANEKLFF
>NA|TRBV18|TRBJ2-2
CASSPHRQGTNTGELFF
>NA|TRBV7-8|TRBJ1-1
CASTRDSLYTEAFF
>NA|TRBV2|TRBJ2-7
CASSSWQGAYEQYF
>NA|TRBV19|TRBJ1-6
CASNPGQFNSPLHF
>NA|TRBV5-1|TRBJ2-2
CASSLMTVANTGELFF
>NA|TRBV6-5|TRBJ2-7
CASSNTGSSYEQYF
>few|TRBV2|TRBJ2-3
CASSAEDTQYF
>NA|TRBV6-6|TRBJ1-5
CASSPGTGSGMRQPQHF
>once|TRBV6-5|TRBJ1-2
CASSYSSGGNYGYTF